Sequencing of this T cell receptor beta chain was carried out in a study of blood T cell repertoires in COVID-19. As for the study in general: The analysed material was cDNA or gDNA that came from T cells, B-cell-depleted T cells, or PBMCs.

This clone was found a few times. Source study methods: Estimates of nucleated cell counts were drawn from the amplification of reference gene primers. Assay used: immunoSEQ multiplex PCR; TCRdb lists only in-frame clones, some missing. The DNA was the basis for D and trimming; V, J and clone size are from that table. In the table there are about 110,000 clones, roughly four fifths of which are singletons. CDR1 SGHAT and CDR2 FQNNGV come from the germline V gene. V gave up 5 bases and J gave up 3 bases, with 29 bases separating them. The CDR3 consists of 19 residues. The receptor was derived from a woman aged 55-69 years with acute or convalescent COVID-19. The chain combines TRBV11-2 with TRBJ2-7; perhaps TRBD2 as D (6 bases). Material: peripheral blood. CDR3 sequence reads: CASSLSYPIGAGGDYEQYF. The CDR3 region has the DNA TGTGCCAGCAGCCTTTCATACCCTATCGGGGCAGGAGGGGACTACGAGCAGTACTTC. The whole variable domain, filled in from reference TRBV11-2 and TRBJ2-7, reads EAGVAQSPRYKIIEKRQSVAFWCNPISGHATLYWYQQILGQGPKLLIQFQNNGVVDDSQLPKDRFSAERLKGVDSTLKIQPAKLEDSAVYLCASSLSYPIGAGGDYEQYFGPGTRLTVT.